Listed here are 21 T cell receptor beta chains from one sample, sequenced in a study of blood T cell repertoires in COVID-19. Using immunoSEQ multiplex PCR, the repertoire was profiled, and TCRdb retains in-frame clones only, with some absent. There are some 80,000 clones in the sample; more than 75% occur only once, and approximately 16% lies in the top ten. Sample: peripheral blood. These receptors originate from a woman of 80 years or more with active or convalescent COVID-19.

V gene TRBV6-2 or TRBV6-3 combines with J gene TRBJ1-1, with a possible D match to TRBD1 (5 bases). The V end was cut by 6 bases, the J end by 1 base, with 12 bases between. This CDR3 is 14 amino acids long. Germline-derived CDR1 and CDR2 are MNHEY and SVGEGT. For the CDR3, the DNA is TGTGCCAGCAGCTCGACAGAGCAGAACACTGAAGCTTTCTTT. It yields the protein CASSSTEQNTEAFF.

The CDR3 sequence: CASSQEGRTEAFF. The CDR3 nucleotides are TGTGCCAGCAGCCAAGAGGGGCGGACTGAAGCTTTCTTT. The rearrangement links TRBV4-2 to TRBJ1-1, with D perhaps matching TRBD1 (5 bases). The CDR3 is 13 amino acids. V was clipped by 0 bases and J by 5 bases, with 7 bases between them. Germline CDR1 reads LGHNA; CDR2 reads YNFKEQ.

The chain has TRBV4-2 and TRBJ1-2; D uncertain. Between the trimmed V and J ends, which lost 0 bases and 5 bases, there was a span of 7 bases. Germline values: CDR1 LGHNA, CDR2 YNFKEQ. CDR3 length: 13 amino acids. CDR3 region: CASSQDAGYGYTF. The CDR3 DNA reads TGTGCCAGCAGCCAAGACGCGGGATATGGCTACACCTTC.

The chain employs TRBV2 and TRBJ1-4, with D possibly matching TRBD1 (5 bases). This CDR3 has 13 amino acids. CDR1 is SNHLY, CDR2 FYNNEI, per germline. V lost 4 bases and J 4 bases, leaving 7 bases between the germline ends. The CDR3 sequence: CASSATDNEKLFF. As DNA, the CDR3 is TGTGCCAGCAGTGCGACAGATAATGAAAAACTGTTTTTT. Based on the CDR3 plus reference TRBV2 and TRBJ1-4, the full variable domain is EPEVTQTPSHQVTQMGQEVILRCVPISNHLYFYWYRQILGQKVEFLVSFYNNEISEKSEIFDDQFSVERPDGSNFTLKIRSTKLEDSAMYFCASSATDNEKLFFGSGTQLSVL.

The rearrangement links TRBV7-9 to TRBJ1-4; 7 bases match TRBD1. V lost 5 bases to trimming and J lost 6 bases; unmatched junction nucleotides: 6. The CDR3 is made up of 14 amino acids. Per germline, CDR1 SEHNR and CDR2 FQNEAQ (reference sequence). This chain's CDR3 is CASSRGGMDEKLFF. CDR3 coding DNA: TGTGCCAGCAGCCGAGGGGGCATGGATGAAAAACTGTTTTTT. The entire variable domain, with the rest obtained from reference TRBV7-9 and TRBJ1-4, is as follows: DTGVSQNPRHKITKRGQNVTFRCDPISEHNRLYWYRQTLGQGPEFLTYFQNEAQLEKSRLLSDRFSAERPKGSFSTLEIQRTEQGDSAMYLCASSRGGMDEKLFFGSGTQLSVL.

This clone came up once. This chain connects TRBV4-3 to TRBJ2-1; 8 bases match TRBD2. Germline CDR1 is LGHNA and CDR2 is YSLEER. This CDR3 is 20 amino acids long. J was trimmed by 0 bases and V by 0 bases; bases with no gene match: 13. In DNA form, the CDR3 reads TGCGCCAGCAGCCAAGAGCAGGGAACACTAGCGGTTTCCTCCTACAATGAGCAGTTCTTC. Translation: CASSQEQGTLAVSSYNEQFF.

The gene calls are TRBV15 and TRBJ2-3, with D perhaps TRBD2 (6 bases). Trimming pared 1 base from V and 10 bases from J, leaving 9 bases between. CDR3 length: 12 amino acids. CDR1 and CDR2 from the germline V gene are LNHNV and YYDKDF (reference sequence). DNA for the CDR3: TGTGCCACCAGCAGAGTAGGGGAGGCGCAGTATTTT. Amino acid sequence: CATSRVGEAQYF.

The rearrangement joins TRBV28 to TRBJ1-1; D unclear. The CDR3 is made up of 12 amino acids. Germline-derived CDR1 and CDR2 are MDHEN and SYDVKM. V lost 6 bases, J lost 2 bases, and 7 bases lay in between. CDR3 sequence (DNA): TGTGCCAGCAGCGAGATCAACACTGAAGCTTTCTTT. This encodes CASSEINTEAFF.

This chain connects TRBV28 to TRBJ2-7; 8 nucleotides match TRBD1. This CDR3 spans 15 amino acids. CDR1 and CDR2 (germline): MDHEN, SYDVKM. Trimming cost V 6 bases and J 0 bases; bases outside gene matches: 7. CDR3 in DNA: TGTGCCAGCAGATCGGGACAGGTGAACTCCTACGAGCAGTACTTC. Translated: CASRSGQVNSYEQYF.

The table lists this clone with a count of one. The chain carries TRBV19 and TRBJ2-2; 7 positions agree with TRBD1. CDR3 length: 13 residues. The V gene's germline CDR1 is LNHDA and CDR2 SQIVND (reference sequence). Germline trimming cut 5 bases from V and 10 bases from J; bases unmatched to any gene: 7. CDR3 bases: TGTGCCAGTAGTCCCATAGACAGGGAGGAGCTGTTTTTT. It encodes CASSPIDREELFF.

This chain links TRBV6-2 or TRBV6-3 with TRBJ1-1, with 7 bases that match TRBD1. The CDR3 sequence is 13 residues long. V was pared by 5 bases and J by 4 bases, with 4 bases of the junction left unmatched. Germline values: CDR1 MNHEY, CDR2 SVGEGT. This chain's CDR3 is CASSKQGFTEAFF. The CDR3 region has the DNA TGTGCCAGCAGTAAACAGGGGTTCACTGAAGCTTTCTTT.

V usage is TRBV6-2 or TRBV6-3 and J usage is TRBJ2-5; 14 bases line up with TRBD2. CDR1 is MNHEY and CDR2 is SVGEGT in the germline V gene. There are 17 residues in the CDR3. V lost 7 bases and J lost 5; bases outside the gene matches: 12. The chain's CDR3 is CASTPRLAGGPGETQYF. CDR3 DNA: TGTGCCAGCACCCCCAGACTAGCGGGGGGGCCCGGGGAGACCCAGTACTTC.

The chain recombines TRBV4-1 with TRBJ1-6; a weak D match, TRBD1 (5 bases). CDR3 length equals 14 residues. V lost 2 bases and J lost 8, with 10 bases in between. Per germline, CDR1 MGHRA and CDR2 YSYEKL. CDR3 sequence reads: CASSQFRADSPLHF. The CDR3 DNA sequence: TGCGCCAGCAGCCAATTCAGGGCGGATTCACCCCTCCACTTT.

In nucleotides, the CDR3 is TGTGCCAGCAGACAGGACAGGTCGAACACTGAAGCTTTCTTT. It encodes CASRQDRSNTEAFF. The chain links TRBV5-4 to TRBJ1-1; 7 positions agree with TRBD1. Trimming took 5 bases from V and 1 from J; bases not matched to a gene: 5. The CDR3 contains 14 residues. Germline V lookup: CDR1 SGHNT, CDR2 YYREEE (reference sequence).

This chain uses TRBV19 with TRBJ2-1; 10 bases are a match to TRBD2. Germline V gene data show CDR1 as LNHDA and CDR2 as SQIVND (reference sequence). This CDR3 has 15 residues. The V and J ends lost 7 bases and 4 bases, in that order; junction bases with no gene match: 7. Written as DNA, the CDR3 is TGTGCCAGTACCCCGGGACTAGCGCATTACAATGAGCAGTTCTTC. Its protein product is CASTPGLAHYNEQFF.

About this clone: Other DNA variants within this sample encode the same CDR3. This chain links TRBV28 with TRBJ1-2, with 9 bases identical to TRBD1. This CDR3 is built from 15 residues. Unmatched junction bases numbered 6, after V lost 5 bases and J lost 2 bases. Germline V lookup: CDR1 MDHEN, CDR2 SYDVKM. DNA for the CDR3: TGTGCCAGCAGTCCCCCGGGACAGGGAAACTATGGCTACACCTTC. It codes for CASSPPGQGNYGYTF.

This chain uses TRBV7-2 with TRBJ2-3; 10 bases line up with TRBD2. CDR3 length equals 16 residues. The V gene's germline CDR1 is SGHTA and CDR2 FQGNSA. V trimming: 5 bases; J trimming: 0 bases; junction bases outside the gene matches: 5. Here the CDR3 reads CASSTRAGGSTDTQYF. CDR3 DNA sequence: TGTGCCAGCAGCACACGAGCGGGGGGGAGCACAGATACGCAGTATTTT.

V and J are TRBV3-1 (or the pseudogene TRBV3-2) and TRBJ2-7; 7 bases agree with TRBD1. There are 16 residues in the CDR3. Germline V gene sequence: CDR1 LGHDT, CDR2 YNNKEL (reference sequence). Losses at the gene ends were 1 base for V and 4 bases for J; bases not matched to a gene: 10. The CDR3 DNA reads TGTGCCAGCAGCCAAGCCCCCGGGACAGACCTTTACGAGCAGTACTTC. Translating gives CASSQAPGTDLYEQYF.

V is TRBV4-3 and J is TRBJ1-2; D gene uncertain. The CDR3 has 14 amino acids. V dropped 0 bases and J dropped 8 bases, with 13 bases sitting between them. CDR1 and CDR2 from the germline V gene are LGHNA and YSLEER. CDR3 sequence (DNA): TGCGCCAGCAGCCAAGATCGGGCGCGGGGAGGCTACACCTTC. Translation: CASSQDRARGGYTF.

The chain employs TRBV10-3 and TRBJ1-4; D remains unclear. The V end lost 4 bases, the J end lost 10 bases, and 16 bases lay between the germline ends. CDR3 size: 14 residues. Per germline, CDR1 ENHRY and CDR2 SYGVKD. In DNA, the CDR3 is TGTGCCATCAGTGGGTCTGGAGGATTGAGAAAACTGTTTTTT. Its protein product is CAISGSGGLRKLFF.

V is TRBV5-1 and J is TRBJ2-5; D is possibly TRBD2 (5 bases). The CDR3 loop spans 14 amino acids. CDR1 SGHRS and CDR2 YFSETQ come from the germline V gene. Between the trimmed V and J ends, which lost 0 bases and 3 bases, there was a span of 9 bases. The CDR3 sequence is CASSLVGNKETQYF. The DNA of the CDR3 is TGCGCCAGCAGCTTGGTCGGGAATAAAGAGACCCAGTACTTC. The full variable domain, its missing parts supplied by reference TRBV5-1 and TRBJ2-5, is KAGVTQTPRYLIKTRGQQVTLSCSPISGHRSVSWYQQTPGQGLQFLFEYFSETQRNKGNFPGRFSGRQFSNSRSEMNVSTLELGDSALYLCASSLVGNKETQYFGPGTRLLVL.